This TCR beta chain was sequenced during a study of T cells in tumors after PD-1 blockade. Whole-study context: No patient had prior checkpoint blockade, systemic immunosuppression, or radiotherapy within 4 weeks. Daily vismodegib 150 mg continued in a subset of anti-PD-1-treated patients.

Tumor or blood genomic DNA was sequenced, with inputs of about 550 ng to 6,004 ng. V lost 5 bases to trimming and J lost 4 bases; unmatched junction nucleotides: 12. Per the germline V gene, CDR1 is KGHSH and CDR2 is LQKENI. The CDR3 loop spans 16 amino acids. Method: immunoSEQ multiplex PCR; TCRdb's copy keeps in-frame clones and lacks some. The table has roughly 48,000 clones, about 85% seen once. General study results and limits: Some novel exhausted tumor clones appeared in pre-treatment blood, suggesting peripheral recruitment.

Regarding this clone: The antigen remains unidentified.

The receptor's source is a human donor with basal cell carcinoma. The sample in question was PBMCs, obtained before anti-PD-1 treatment. V and J are TRBV18 and TRBJ1-1; 8 bases match TRBD1. In nucleotides, the CDR3 is TGTGCCAGCTCATTCTTTGGACAGGGAGAGTCCACTGAAGCTTTCTTT. Its protein is CASSFFGQGESTEAFF.